These 17 T cell receptor beta chains originate from one sample sequenced in a study of response to subunit inactivated influenza vaccine. One entry per CDR3 protein results from TCRdb running MiXCR on the RT-PCR reads. The sample has about 700,000 distinct CDR3 sequences; 13% to 15% are singletons. Sequencing used PBMCs from blood, obtained approximately 15 days before vaccination. These receptor sequences come from a man aged 45-65 years who received an inactivated influenza vaccine.

This clonotype was recorded a few times. The V and J genes are TRBV9 and TRBJ2-2; unclear D gene. The CDR3 is 15 residues long. V was pared by 0 bases and J by 5 bases, with 11 bases between. In germline, CDR1 is SGDLS, CDR2 YYNGEE. The CDR3 DNA reads TGTGCCAGCAGCGTAGATGTAGGGTGGACCGGGGAGCTGTTTTTT. Its translation is CASSVDVGWTGELFF.

This clonotype has just one count. The chain couples TRBV4-1 to TRBJ1-2; the D is unclear. V was cut by 3 bases and J by 5 bases, with 13 bases left in between. Per germline, CDR1 MGHRA and CDR2 YSYEKL. The CDR3 is made up of 14 amino acids. The CDR3, as DNA: TGCGCCAGCAGCCAGGCTCCCAATCGGTATGGCTACACCTTC. Translation: CASSQAPNRYGYTF.

The J gene is TRBJ2-5, the V gene TRBV20-1; possibly TRBD1 for D (5 bases). V was pared by 1 base and J by 7 bases, with 10 bases between. This CDR3 is built from 12 residues. In germline, CDR1 is DFQATT, CDR2 SNEGSKA (reference sequence). The CDR3 DNA reads as TGCAGTGCTAGAGGGGGTCAGGGGACCCAGTACTTC. It is translated as CSARGGQGTQYF.

This clonotype was seen repeatedly, ten times or more. The chain has TRBV20-1 and TRBJ2-3; 8 bases match TRBD2. The germline V gene has CDR1 DFQATT and CDR2 SNEGSKA (reference sequence). This CDR3 has 16 amino acids. CDR3 sequence: CSPTGLAGGSTDTQYF. The CDR3, as DNA: TGCAGCCCTACAGGGCTAGCGGGTGGGAGCACAGATACGCAGTATTTT.

In its sample, this clonotype was seen many times. The V gene is TRBV11-2, the J gene TRBJ2-7; no clear D gene. This CDR3 contains 12 residues. Trimming removed 1 base at V and 5 bases at J, with 6 bases between. The germline V gene has CDR1 SGHAT and CDR2 FQNNGV. The CDR3 region is CASSLVPNEQYF. CDR3 sequence (DNA): TGTGCCAGCAGCTTAGTACCCAACGAGCAGTACTTC.

Only a few counts were recorded for this clonotype. The chain employs TRBV29-1 and TRBJ2-1, with TRBD1 as a possible D gene (5 bases). This CDR3 has 13 amino acids. V lost 3 bases to trimming and J lost 0 bases, with 6 bases between them. The germline V gene has CDR1 SQVTM and CDR2 ANQGSEA. The CDR3 region is CSVEQGSYNEQFF. CDR3 DNA: TGCAGCGTTGAGCAGGGCTCCTACAATGAGCAGTTCTTC.

This clonotype was found a few times. The gene calls are TRBV7-2 and TRBJ2-5, with D perhaps given as TRBD1 or TRBD2 (5 bases each). Germline V gene lookup returns CDR1 SGHTA and CDR2 FQGNSA. V was pared by 6 bases and J by 9 bases, with 20 bases between. CDR3 length: 14 amino acids. CDR3 bases: TGTGCCAGCAGACCTTCCGGGGCCTCGGTATCCCAGTACTTC. It yields the protein CASRPSGASVSQYF.

The chain has TRBV2 and TRBJ1-5; the D is unclear. The CDR3 runs 15 residues. CDR1 and CDR2 from the germline V gene are SNHLY and FYNNEI. Trimming stripped 6 bases from V and 0 bases from J, with 12 bases between. The CDR3 DNA reads as TGTGCCAGCAGGGACTCTCTCTATAGCAATCAGCCCCAGCATTTT. This gives the protein CASRDSLYSNQPQHF.

The sample holds a few counts of this clonotype. The chain links TRBV12-3 or TRBV12-4 to TRBJ1-2; unclear D gene. There are 14 residues in the CDR3. The V gene lost 3 bases and the J gene lost 0 bases, with 8 bases spanning the gap. The CDR3 nucleotides are TGTGCCAGCAGTTTCCCCGGGACTAACTATGGCTACACCTTC. Amino acids: CASSFPGTNYGYTF.

This clonotype was detected many times. The rearrangement joins TRBV7-2 to TRBJ2-5; D possibly corresponds to TRBD1 (6 bases). Germline V gene sequence: CDR1 SGHTA, CDR2 FQGNSA. CDR3 length: 13 amino acids. The V end lost 5 bases, the J end lost 5 bases, and 12 bases lay between the germline ends. The CDR3, as DNA: TGTGCCAGCAGCCTGGGGACATCGGAGACCCAGTACTTC. It codes for CASSLGTSETQYF.

The table lists this clonotype with a few counts. This chain uses TRBV5-8 with TRBJ2-1; 8 bases are a match to TRBD1. V lost 4 bases, J lost 7 bases, and 13 bases stayed unmatched. CDR3 length: 16 residues. Per germline, CDR1 SGHTS and CDR2 YDEGEE. CDR3 bases: TGTGCCAGCAGCAACCCACTAAGACAGGGGAGGAATGAGCAGTTCTTC. This codes for CASSNPLRQGRNEQFF.

The V gene is TRBV4-3, the J gene TRBJ2-3, with D hard to call. Trimming took 0 bases from V and 5 from J, leaving 12 bases between them. Germline V gene lookup returns CDR1 LGHNA and CDR2 YSLEER. The CDR3 is 15 amino acids. CDR3 bases: TGCGCCAGCAGCCAAGATTACCTTAGTGGAGATACGCAGTATTTT. As protein: CASSQDYLSGDTQYF.

The chain links TRBV5-1 to TRBJ1-1; D is undetermined. This CDR3 region has 14 residues. Trimming pared 1 base from V and 1 base from J, leaving 8 bases between. Germline CDR1 reads SGHRS; CDR2 reads YFSETQ. The CDR3 DNA reads TGCGCCAGCAGCTTGTTCAGCTCGAACACTGAAGCTTTCTTT. It yields the protein CASSLFSSNTEAFF.

The rearrangement uses TRBV3-1 and TRBJ2-2, with D uncertain. The CDR3 sequence is 15 residues long. The ends were cut back, 0 bases at V and 5 bases at J, with 10 bases in the middle. CDR1 and CDR2 (germline): LGHDT, YNNKEL (reference sequence). Here the CDR3 reads CASSQENWVTGELFF. The CDR3 DNA reads as TGTGCCAGCAGCCAAGAGAATTGGGTAACCGGGGAGCTGTTTTTT.

A few counts support this clonotype. The V call is TRBV15, the J call TRBJ2-3; tentatively, D is TRBD1 (6 bases). The CDR3 has 15 amino acids. Trimming shortened V by 5 bases and J by 3 bases, and 15 bases separated the two germline ends. From germline, CDR1 is LNHNV and CDR2 YYDKDF (reference sequence). CDR3 residues: CATSSGVHRTDTQYF. CDR3 bases: TGTGCCACCAGCTCAGGGGTCCACAGGACAGATACGCAGTATTTT.

A single count supports this clonotype. One end of the junction does not line up with germline, which may come from a read error. The chain links TRBV10-3 to TRBJ1-5; no clear D gene. Germline assignment: CDR1 ENHRY and CDR2 SYGVKD. This CDR3 spans 13 amino acids. The CDR3 sequence: CAISVGADQPQRF. CDR3 coding DNA: TGTGCCATCAGTGTGGGAGCCGATCAGCCCCAGCGTTTT.

V gene TRBV4-3 combines with J gene TRBJ1-1; no definite D call. This CDR3 contains 18 residues. V was pared by 0 bases and J by 3 bases, with 20 bases between. Germline loops: CDR1 LGHNA, CDR2 YSLEER. DNA for the CDR3: TGCGCCAGCAGCCAAGATCAGGCCACGCGCCGGTGGGACACTGAAGCTTTCTTT. Translated: CASSQDQATRRWDTEAFF.